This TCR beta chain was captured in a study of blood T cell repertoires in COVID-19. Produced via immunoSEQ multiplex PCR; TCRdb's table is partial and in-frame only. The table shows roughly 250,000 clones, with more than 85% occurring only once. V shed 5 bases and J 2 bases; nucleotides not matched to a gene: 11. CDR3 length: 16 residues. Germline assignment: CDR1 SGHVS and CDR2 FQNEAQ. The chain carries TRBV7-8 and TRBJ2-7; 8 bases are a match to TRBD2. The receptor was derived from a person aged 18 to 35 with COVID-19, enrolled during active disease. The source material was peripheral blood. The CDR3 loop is CASSLSSGLNPYEQYF. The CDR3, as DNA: TGTGCCAGCAGCCTTTCTAGCGGGCTTAACCCCTACGAGCAGTACTTC.